Each of the 13 T cell receptor beta chains below was sequenced from the same sample in a study of T cell repertoires in cytomegalovirus infection. MiXCR, run by TCRdb on the reads, gives a single entry per CDR3 protein. This sample has 680,000 or so distinct CDR3 sequences; 35% to 40% occur once, and the top ten carry about 2.8%. The specimen sequenced was PBMCs. The receptors were sampled from a human donor in good health (CMV status not recorded). Some clones in this sample may be carry-over from other donors' samples.

This chain connects TRBV10-3 to TRBJ2-3, with D perhaps matching TRBD2 (7 bases). Per the germline V gene, CDR1 is ENHRY and CDR2 is SYGVKD. V lost 10 bases, J lost 4 bases, and 21 bases lay in between. The CDR3 runs to 15 residues. This CDR3 reads CATTGGAASADTQYF. For the CDR3, the DNA is TGTGCCACGACTGGGGGGGCCGCTTCAGCAGATACGCAGTATTTT.

For this clonotype: A junction end diverges from the germline sequence, so it may reflect a read error. The chain joins TRBV6-6 to TRBJ1-2; the D gene is possibly TRBD1 (5 bases). The CDR3 runs 11 residues. Looked up from germline, CDR1 is MNHNY and CDR2 is SVGAGI (reference sequence). As DNA, the CDR3 is TGTGCCAGCAGTGACGGGGGATGTGGGGGCTTC. Protein sequence: CASSDGGCGGF.

On this clonotype itself: A read error may produce the germline difference seen at one junction end. The chain employs TRBV12-3 or TRBV12-4 and TRBJ2-2; tentative D call: TRBD1 (5 bases). CDR3 length equals 14 residues. CDR3 residues: CASRTGTNTEELFF. CDR3 DNA sequence: TGTGCCAGCAGAACAGGAACGAACACCGAGGAGCTGTTTTTT.

This chain joins TRBV4-1 and TRBJ2-2, with 7 bases matching TRBD1. Germline CDR1 MGHRA, CDR2 YSYEKL. J lost 4 bases, V lost 0 bases, and 8 bases had no gene match. The CDR3 is made up of 17 amino acids. In nucleotides, the CDR3 is TGCGCCAGCAGCCAAGATCAGCAGGACAGGCTCACCGGGGAGCTGTTTTTT. This translates into CASSQDQQDRLTGELFF.

This chain uses TRBV28 with TRBJ2-5; 7 positions agree with TRBD1. Germline trimming cut 4 bases from V and 5 bases from J; bases unmatched to any gene: 7. The CDR3 is 14 amino acids. CDR1 is MDHEN and CDR2 is SYDVKM in the germline V gene. The CDR3 DNA is TGTGCCAGCAGTTCCCACAGGGGCAGGGAGACCCAGTACTTC. Translating gives CASSSHRGRETQYF.

This clonotype was recorded a few times. The rearrangement joins TRBV10-3 to TRBJ1-6; D unclear. Germline values: CDR1 ENHRY, CDR2 SYGVKD. V was trimmed by 4 bases and J by 10 bases, leaving 11 bases between them. The CDR3 runs to 13 residues. CDR3 bases: TGTGCCATCAGTGCCCTAGGAGGGTCACCCCTCCACTTT. This codes for CAISALGGSPLHF.

This clonotype was recorded at least ten times. The chain carries TRBV7-2 and TRBJ1-2; TRBD1 aligns across 9 bases. The length of the CDR3 is 15 residues. J gave up 8 bases and V 2 bases, and 9 bases lay outside the gene matches. In germline, CDR1 is SGHTA, CDR2 FQGNSA. The DNA of the CDR3 is TGTGCCAGCAGCTTACCTACAGGGGGCACGTCAGGCTACACCTTC. Protein product: CASSLPTGGTSGYTF.

The rearrangement joins TRBV2 to TRBJ1-5; TRBD1 agrees at 10 bases. CDR3 size: 15 residues. V trimming: 6 bases; J trimming: 2 bases; junction bases outside the gene matches: 4. The germline V gene encodes CDR1 SNHLY and CDR2 FYNNEI. CDR3 sequence (DNA): TGTGCCAGCAGGGCCGGGACAGGGGGCAATCAGCCCCAGCATTTT. Translated: CASRAGTGGNQPQHF.

The rearrangement uses TRBV20-1 and TRBJ2-2, with D unresolved. This CDR3 is built from 13 residues. The V and J ends lost 0 bases and 7 bases respectively, with 9 bases between them. Germline V gene sequence: CDR1 DFQATT, CDR2 SNEGSKA (reference sequence). CDR3 in amino acids: CSARERVVGELFF. In DNA, the CDR3 is TGCAGTGCTAGAGAAAGGGTGGTCGGGGAGCTGTTTTTT.

To note about this clonotype: A much larger clone lies one base from this, so it may be a read error. The V call is TRBV7-9, the J call TRBJ2-1; TRBD1 agrees at 8 bases. Germline V gene sequence: CDR1 SEHNR, CDR2 FQNEAQ (reference sequence). The length of the CDR3 is 13 residues. The junction had 7 bases not matched to a gene; V was cut back by 5 bases and J by 10 bases. The DNA for the CDR3 is TGTGCCAGCAGCACCCGGACAGGGAAGGAGCAGTTCTTC. Translating gives CASSTRTGKEQFF.

A remark on this clonotype: Possible read error: a much larger clone is one base away. The chain's CDR3 is CASSLTEKSGYTF. As DNA, the CDR3 is TGTGCCAGCAGCTTAACAGAAAAGAGCGGCTACACCTTC. The J gene is TRBJ1-2, the V gene TRBV7-2; no clear D gene. Germline V gene data show CDR1 as SGHTA and CDR2 as FQGNSA. Trimming removed 2 bases at V and 8 bases at J, with 12 bases between. CDR3 size: 13 residues.

This clonotype has at least ten counts. This chain links TRBV7-2 with TRBJ1-1; D gene ambiguous. CDR1 and CDR2 (germline): SGHTA, FQGNSA. Trimming shortened V by 2 bases and J by 3 bases, and 10 bases separated the two germline ends. The length of the CDR3 is 14 residues. The CDR3 DNA sequence: TGTGCCAGCAGCTTACAGGTGGGAGACACTGAAGCTTTCTTT. Protein product: CASSLQVGDTEAFF.

The chain has TRBV19 and TRBJ1-2, with D hard to call. The CDR3 runs to 11 residues. Germline CDR1 is LNHDA and CDR2 is SQIVND (reference sequence). V dropped 4 bases and J dropped 8 bases, with 8 bases sitting between them. As DNA, the CDR3 is TGTGCCAGTAGTACGCGTGAGGGCTACACCTTC. This gives the protein CASSTREGYTF.